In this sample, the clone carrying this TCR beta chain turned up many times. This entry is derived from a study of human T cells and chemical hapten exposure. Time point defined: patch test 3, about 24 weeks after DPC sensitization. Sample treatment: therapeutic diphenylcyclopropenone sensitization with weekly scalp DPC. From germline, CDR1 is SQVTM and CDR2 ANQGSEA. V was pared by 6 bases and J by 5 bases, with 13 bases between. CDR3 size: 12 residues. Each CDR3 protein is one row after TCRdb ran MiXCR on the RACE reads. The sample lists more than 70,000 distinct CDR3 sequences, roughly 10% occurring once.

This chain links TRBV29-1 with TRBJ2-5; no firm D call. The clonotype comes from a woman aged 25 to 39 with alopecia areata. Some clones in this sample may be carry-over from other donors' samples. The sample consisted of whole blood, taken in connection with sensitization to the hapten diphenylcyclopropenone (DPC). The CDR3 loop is CSVAQNEETQYF. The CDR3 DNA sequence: TGCAGCGTCGCACAGAACGAGGAGACCCAGTACTTC.